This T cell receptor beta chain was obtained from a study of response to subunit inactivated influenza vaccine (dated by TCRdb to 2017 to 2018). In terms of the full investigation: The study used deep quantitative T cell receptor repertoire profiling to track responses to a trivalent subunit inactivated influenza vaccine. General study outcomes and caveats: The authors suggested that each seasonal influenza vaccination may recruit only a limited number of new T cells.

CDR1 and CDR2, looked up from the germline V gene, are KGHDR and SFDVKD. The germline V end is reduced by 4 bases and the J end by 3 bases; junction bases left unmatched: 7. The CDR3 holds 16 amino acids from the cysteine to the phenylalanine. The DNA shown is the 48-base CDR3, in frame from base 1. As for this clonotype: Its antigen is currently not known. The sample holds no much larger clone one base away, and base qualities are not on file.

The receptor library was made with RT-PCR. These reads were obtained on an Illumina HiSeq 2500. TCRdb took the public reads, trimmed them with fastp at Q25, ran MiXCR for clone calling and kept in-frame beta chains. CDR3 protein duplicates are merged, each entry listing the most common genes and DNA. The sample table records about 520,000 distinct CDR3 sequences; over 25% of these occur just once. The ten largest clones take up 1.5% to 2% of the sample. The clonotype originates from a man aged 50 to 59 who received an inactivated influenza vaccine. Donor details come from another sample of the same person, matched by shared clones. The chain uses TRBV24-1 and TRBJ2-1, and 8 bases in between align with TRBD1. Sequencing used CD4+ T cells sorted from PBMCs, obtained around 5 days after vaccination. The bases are TGTGCCACCAGTGACCTGGACAGGGACGGCTACAATGAGCAGTTCTTC. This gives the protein CATSDLDRDGYNEQFF.